Shown below are 24 T cell receptor beta chains from a single sample sequenced in a study of cytomegalovirus exposure and HLA in healthy donors. In the PCR, 60 Vbeta and 13 Jbeta primers were used. Clones were sequenced by immunoSEQ multiplex PCR, and TCRdb holds only the in-frame ones, with some missing. This sample carries about 150,000 clones, 77% of them seen once, and the ten largest clones take about 4%. Material: PBMCs. These receptors were collected from a male donor in good health and CMV-seronegative.

The chain has TRBV30 and TRBJ2-5, with D unresolved. The ends were cut back, 5 bases at V and 5 bases at J, with 12 bases in the middle. Germline loops: CDR1 GTSNPN, CDR2 SVGIG (reference sequence). The CDR3 contains 12 residues. The CDR3 sequence is CAWHQTGETQYF. CDR3 bases: TGTGCCTGGCATCAGACCGGGGAGACCCAGTACTTC. The full variable domain, in which reference TRBV30 and TRBJ2-5 provide the parts outside the CDR3, is SQTIHQWPATLVQPVGSPLSLECTVEGTSNPNLYWYRQAAGRGLQLLFYSVGIGQISSEVPQNLSASRPQDRQFILSSKKLLLSDSGFYLCAWHQTGETQYFGPGTRLLVL.

J is TRBJ2-6 and V is TRBV27; possible D gene TRBD2, 5 bases. This CDR3 comprises 16 residues. Germline assignment: CDR1 MNHEY and CDR2 SMNVEV (reference sequence). The V end was cut by 2 bases, the J end by 0 bases, with 8 bases between. CDR3 residues: CASSLTGSSGANVLTF. DNA for the CDR3: TGTGCCAGCAGTTTAACGGGGAGCTCTGGGGCCAACGTCCTGACTTTC.

The chain recombines TRBV4-3 with TRBJ2-3; 10 bases fit TRBD2. Unmatched junction bases numbered 1, after V lost 0 bases and J lost 1 base. Germline loops: CDR1 LGHNA, CDR2 YSLEER. This CDR3 is 16 amino acids long. CDR3 sequence: CASSQDLAGGTDTQYF. In nucleotides, the CDR3 is TGCGCCAGCAGCCAAGATCTAGCGGGGGGCACAGATACGCAGTATTTT.

The chain carries TRBV29-1 and TRBJ2-5; weak D call: TRBD1 (6 bases). Germline CDR1 reads SQVTM; CDR2 reads ANQGSEA. This CDR3 comprises 17 residues. Trimming stripped 8 bases from V and 2 bases from J, with 27 bases between. CDR3 region: CSPYLPLPRGRQETQYF. Written as DNA, the CDR3 is TGCAGCCCCTACCTCCCTTTACCCAGGGGCCGACAAGAGACCCAGTACTTC.

The rearrangement uses TRBV13 and TRBJ1-2, with D uncertain. Germline V CDR1 and CDR2: PRHDT, FYEKMQ (reference sequence). The ends were cut back, 0 bases at V and 8 bases at J, with 7 bases in the middle. This CDR3 has 12 residues. This CDR3 reads CASSLGQLGYTF. The CDR3 region has the DNA TGTGCCAGCAGCTTAGGTCAGTTGGGCTACACCTTC.

The CDR3 sequence: CASSDWDNSYEQYF. The CDR3 nucleotides read TGTGCCAGCAGCGACTGGGACAACTCCTACGAGCAGTACTTC. The chain carries TRBV7-9 and TRBJ2-7, with D perhaps matching TRBD1 (6 bases). Germline loops: CDR1 SEHNR, CDR2 FQNEAQ (reference sequence). V gave up 5 bases and J gave up 0 bases, with 11 bases separating them. The CDR3 sequence is 14 residues long.

The table lists this clone with a count of one. The gene calls are TRBV6-6 and TRBJ2-3; D gene uncertain. CDR1 is MNHNY and CDR2 is SVGAGI in the germline V gene (reference sequence). The CDR3 spans 11 residues. Trimming cost V 6 bases and J 2 bases, with 3 bases left between them. The CDR3 DNA is TGTGCCAGCAGACACACAGATACGCAGTATTTT. This gives the protein CASRHTDTQYF.

This chain joins TRBV2 and TRBJ1-5; maybe TRBD1 (6 bases). Germline V lookup: CDR1 SNHLY, CDR2 FYNNEI. With 0 bases removed from V and 7 bases from J, the gap between germline ends came to 13 bases. CDR3 length equals 15 residues. The CDR3 protein is CASSEAGASGQPQHF. The CDR3 coding sequence is TGTGCCAGCAGTGAAGCGGGGGCATCCGGGCAGCCCCAGCATTTT.

V usage is TRBV9 and J usage is TRBJ2-2; possible D gene TRBD2, 7 bases. CDR1 SGDLS and CDR2 YYNGEE come from the germline V gene. V lost 3 bases and J lost 3, with 12 bases in between. This CDR3 is 15 amino acids long. The CDR3 sequence is CASSGRGGYTGELFF. Written as DNA, the CDR3 is TGTGCCAGCAGCGGTAGGGGGGGTTACACCGGGGAGCTGTTTTTT.

The rearrangement uses TRBV6-5 and TRBJ1-5, with a tentative D call TRBD1 (5 bases). The V end lost 5 bases, the J end lost 1 base, and 12 bases lay between the germline ends. CDR3 length equals 15 residues. The germline V gene encodes CDR1 MNHEY and CDR2 SVGAGI. The CDR3: CASSTTGLSNQPQHF. The DNA for the CDR3 is TGTGCCAGCAGTACAACGGGACTGAGCAATCAGCCCCAGCATTTT.

The chain couples TRBV5-6 to TRBJ1-2; D unresolved. V gave up 0 bases and J gave up 7 bases, with 10 bases separating them. CDR1 is SGHDT, CDR2 YYEEEE, per germline. The CDR3 contains 13 residues. The CDR3 DNA sequence: TGTGCCAGCAGCTTGGCATCGGGGTCTGGCTACACCTTC. Translated: CASSLASGSGYTF.

This chain connects TRBV7-9 to TRBJ1-1, with D possibly TRBD1 on 5 matching bases. The germline V and J ends were trimmed by 0 bases and 11 bases, with 16 bases remaining between them. CDR1 SEHNR and CDR2 FQNEAQ come from the germline V gene (reference sequence). The CDR3 has 14 residues. The CDR3 spells CASSLAGTRGSAFF. The CDR3 nucleotides are TGTGCCAGCAGCTTAGCGGGGACTCGGGGTAGTGCTTTCTTT.

This clone has only a few counts. The rearrangement uses TRBV10-3 and TRBJ1-3, with 7 bases identical to TRBD1. CDR1 ENHRY and CDR2 SYGVKD come from the germline V gene. The CDR3 has 16 residues. V gave up 6 bases and J gave up 4 bases; unmatched junction bases: 12. This CDR3 reads CAISQVHTGVGNTIYF. The CDR3 region has the DNA TGTGCCATCAGCCAAGTCCACACAGGGGTAGGAAACACCATATATTTT.

This chain uses TRBV10-1 with TRBJ2-3; 12 bases are shared with TRBD2. The CDR3 runs 17 residues. J gave up 4 bases and V 0 bases, and 5 bases lay outside the gene matches. Germline V gives CDR1 WNHNN, CDR2 SYGVQD (reference sequence). Here the CDR3 reads CASSESASGRASDTQYF. CDR3 DNA: TGCGCCAGCAGTGAGTCGGCTAGCGGGAGGGCCTCAGATACGCAGTATTTT.

The chain carries TRBV29-1 and TRBJ2-2, with D unresolved. From germline, CDR1 is SQVTM and CDR2 ANQGSEA. Trimming shortened V by 2 bases and J by 0 bases, and 4 bases separated the two germline ends. This CDR3 has 13 residues. The CDR3 protein is CSVERANTGELFF. The CDR3 DNA reads TGCAGCGTTGAACGGGCGAACACCGGGGAGCTGTTTTTT.

The chain is built from TRBV6-1 and TRBJ2-5; weak D call: TRBD2 (7 bases). V was shortened by 1 base and J by 9 bases, with 15 bases between the two germline ends. The CDR3 runs to 14 residues. Germline lookup yields CDR1 MNHNS and CDR2 SASEGT. CDR3 sequence: CASSEGGGAGAQYF. CDR3 coding DNA: TGTGCCAGCAGTGAAGGGGGGGGCGCCGGGGCCCAGTACTTC.

The V call is TRBV7-9, the J call TRBJ1-3; D possibly corresponds to TRBD1 (6 bases). Germline V lookup: CDR1 SEHNR, CDR2 FQNEAQ (reference sequence). This CDR3 has 13 residues. Trimming cost V 7 bases and J 1 base, with 8 bases left between them. In DNA form, the CDR3 reads TGTGCCAGCACCCAGGGGTCTGGAAACACCATATATTTT. Translation gives CASTQGSGNTIYF.

This clone has only a few counts. The CDR3 spells CASTRSGVVPDTQYF. CDR3 DNA sequence: TGTGCCAGTACCCGTAGCGGGGTAGTTCCAGATACGCAGTATTTT. The V gene is TRBV7-9, the J gene TRBJ2-3, with 8 bases lining up with TRBD2. Germline V CDR1 and CDR2: SEHNR, FQNEAQ (reference sequence). Losses at the gene ends were 9 bases for V and 4 bases for J; bases not matched to a gene: 12. This CDR3 is 15 amino acids long.

V is TRBV7-9 and J is TRBJ2-1, with D unclear. In germline, CDR1 is SEHNR, CDR2 FQNEAQ (reference sequence). CDR3 length: 14 amino acids. Trimming removed 5 bases at V and 5 bases at J, with 13 bases between. CDR3 in DNA: TGTGCCAGCAGCCGGAAGGTAGCTGACAATGAGCAGTTCTTC. It encodes CASSRKVADNEQFF.

The chain carries TRBV13 and TRBJ2-3; tentatively, D is TRBD2 (5 bases). The CDR3 loop spans 12 amino acids. The V end was cut by 5 bases, the J end by 4 bases, with 7 bases between. Per the germline V gene, CDR1 is PRHDT and CDR2 is FYEKMQ (reference sequence). The CDR3 region is CASSMRADTQYF. The CDR3 nucleotides read TGTGCCAGCAGCATGCGGGCAGATACGCAGTATTTT.

The CDR3 reads CASRLLAVNTGELFF. For the CDR3, the DNA is TGTGCCAGTCGACTCTTAGCGGTGAACACCGGGGAGCTGTTTTTT. The rearrangement joins TRBV6-5 to TRBJ2-2, with a weak D call TRBD2 (6 bases). Trimming stripped 9 bases from V and 1 base from J, with 15 bases between. Germline V gives CDR1 MNHEY, CDR2 SVGAGI. The CDR3 has 15 amino acids.

This chain joins TRBV5-1 and TRBJ2-3, with TRBD2 matching 12 bases. Germline V gives CDR1 SGHRS, CDR2 YFSETQ. This CDR3 comprises 16 residues. V gave up 4 bases and J gave up 2 bases; unmatched junction bases: 5. CDR3 DNA sequence: TGCGCCAGCAGCCTCAGACTAGCGGGAGCCACAGATACGCAGTATTTT. Residues: CASSLRLAGATDTQYF.

This rearrangement joins TRBV2 to TRBJ2-7, with a weak D call TRBD1 (6 bases). Trimming pared 6 bases from V and 3 bases from J, leaving 15 bases between. CDR3 length: 14 amino acids. Per the germline V gene, CDR1 is SNHLY and CDR2 is FYNNEI. The DNA of the CDR3 is TGTGCCAGCAGCAGGGGTGGGGGTTACTACGAGCAGTACTTC. It encodes CASSRGGGYYEQYF.

This clone was observed a few times. V usage is TRBV28 and J usage is TRBJ1-3; 7 nucleotides agree with TRBD1. Germline V lookup: CDR1 MDHEN, CDR2 SYDVKM. The CDR3 is 14 amino acids. V was clipped by 6 bases and J by 2 bases; unmatched bases: 4. The CDR3 loop is CASSPDRAGNTIYF. CDR3 coding DNA: TGTGCCAGCAGCCCTGACAGGGCTGGAAACACCATATATTTT.